These 11 T cell receptor beta chains were sequenced from one sample in a study of human T cells and chemical hapten exposure. TCRdb re-called the RACE reads with MiXCR, one entry per CDR3 protein. The data hold around 42,000 distinct CDR3 sequences, with roughly 10% observed a single time. Sample time point: patch test 2, 6 weeks after DPC sensitization. As for treatment: therapeutic diphenylcyclopropenone sensitization with weekly scalp DPC. The authors' total RNA extraction used unfractionated whole blood. Sequenced material: whole blood, taken in connection with sensitization to the hapten diphenylcyclopropenone (DPC). Receptors originate from a young woman with alopecia areata. Some clones in this sample may be carry-over from other donors' samples.

This chain links TRBV9 with TRBJ1-6; TRBD1 is a possible D gene (5 bases). CDR1 is SGDLS and CDR2 is YYNGEE in the germline V gene. V gave up 3 bases and J gave up 7 bases, with 11 bases separating them. CDR3 size: 14 residues. CDR3 bases: TGTGCCAGCAGCGCCGGGACCTTGAATTCACCCCTCCACTTT. Its protein is CASSAGTLNSPLHF.

This clonotype was seen a handful of times. V is TRBV2 and J is TRBJ2-5, with 8 bases matching TRBD1. CDR3 size: 14 residues. Germline V gene sequence: CDR1 SNHLY, CDR2 FYNNEI. Losses at the gene ends were 5 bases for V and 1 base for J; bases not matched to a gene: 3. The CDR3 protein is CASSPGTGQETQYF. The CDR3 nucleotides read TGTGCCAGCAGTCCCGGGACAGGCCAAGAGACCCAGTACTTC.

This clonotype was detected many times. The J gene is TRBJ1-5, the V gene TRBV2; D remains ambiguous. The CDR3 loop spans 12 amino acids. Trimming shortened V by 2 bases and J by 8 bases, and 7 bases separated the two germline ends. Germline V gene data show CDR1 as SNHLY and CDR2 as FYNNEI. This CDR3 is CASSESGKPQHF. The CDR3 nucleotides read TGTGCCAGCAGTGAATCGGGGAAGCCCCAGCATTTT.

This clonotype has a handful of counts. This rearrangement joins TRBV27 to TRBJ1-5; the D gene is possibly TRBD1 (6 bases). This CDR3 has 13 amino acids. Trimming pared 5 bases from V and 5 bases from J, leaving 10 bases between. In germline, CDR1 is MNHEY, CDR2 SMNVEV (reference sequence). This CDR3 is CASSEGVYQPQHF. The CDR3 nucleotides are TGTGCCAGCAGTGAGGGGGTTTATCAGCCCCAGCATTTT.

CDR3 coding DNA: TGCAGTGCAGATTCGCCGGGACTAGCGGGTTACGAGCAGTACTTC. Its translation: CSADSPGLAGYEQYF. The chain carries TRBV20-1 and TRBJ2-7, with TRBD2 matching 12 bases. J gave up 4 bases and V 6 bases, and 10 bases lay outside the gene matches. This CDR3 is built from 15 residues. CDR1 and CDR2 (germline): DFQATT, SNEGSKA (reference sequence).

This clonotype has a handful of counts. The chain joins TRBV7-9 to TRBJ2-3; TRBD1 matches at 11 bases. J gave up 3 bases and V 7 bases, and 12 bases lay outside the gene matches. The CDR3 spans 17 residues. Germline V gene lookup returns CDR1 SEHNR and CDR2 FQNEAQ (reference sequence). CDR3 sequence reads: CASTPLGDRGSTDTQYF. In DNA form, the CDR3 reads TGTGCCAGCACCCCCTTGGGGGACAGGGGGAGTACAGATACGCAGTATTTT.

V is TRBV29-1 and J is TRBJ2-5; unclear D gene. V gave up 6 bases and J gave up 5 bases, with 10 bases separating them. This CDR3 has 11 amino acids. Germline V lookup: CDR1 SQVTM, CDR2 ANQGSEA. CDR3 sequence reads: CSVLTGETQYF. The CDR3 DNA is TGCAGCGTCCTTACCGGGGAGACCCAGTACTTC.

This clonotype showed up just a few times. The rearrangement joins TRBV7-9 to TRBJ2-7; maybe TRBD2 (5 bases). The CDR3 contains 15 residues. Trimming cost V 5 bases and J 0 bases, with 14 bases left between them. In germline, CDR1 is SEHNR, CDR2 FQNEAQ (reference sequence). DNA of the CDR3: TGTGCCAGCAGCGCTGGACTGCTGAGCTCCTACGAGCAGTACTTC. Translated: CASSAGLLSSYEQYF.

This clonotype was observed at least ten times. The V and J genes are TRBV7-6 and TRBJ1-3, with D perhaps matching TRBD1 (5 bases). Germline lookup yields CDR1 SGHVS and CDR2 FNYEAQ. The length of the CDR3 is 15 residues. With 1 base removed from V and 1 base from J, the gap between germline ends came to 8 bases. The chain's CDR3 is CASSLEQGSGNTIYF. For the CDR3, the DNA is TGTGCCAGCAGCTTAGAGCAGGGTTCTGGAAACACCATATATTTT.

This chain links TRBV12-3 or TRBV12-4 with TRBJ1-2, with D possibly being TRBD1 (6 bases). The V end was cut by 3 bases, the J end by 7 bases, with 21 bases between. The CDR3 spans 16 residues. The CDR3 region is CASSFGLPGDRFGYTF. CDR3 nucleotides: TGTGCCAGCAGTTTCGGCCTACCAGGGGATCGATTTGGCTACACCTTC.

The chain carries TRBV6-6 and TRBJ2-5, with 10 bases identical to TRBD2. The germline gives CDR1 MNHNY, CDR2 SVGAGI (reference sequence). The CDR3 extends over 15 amino acids. V lost 5 bases to trimming and J lost 1 base; unmatched junction nucleotides: 4. CDR3 nucleotides: TGTGCCAGCAGTACTAGCGGGGTCCCCCAAGAGACCCAGTACTTC. This gives the protein CASSTSGVPQETQYF.